The 31 T cell receptor beta chains reported below all come from one sample, sequenced in a study of patients and donors after allogeneic stem cell transplantation. Using its own MiXCR run on the RT-PCR reads, TCRdb lists one record per CDR3 protein. The table has hundreds of thousands of distinct CDR3 sequences, 13% to 15% seen once. The source material was blood, either unsorted or a sorted T cell fraction (not recorded which). The receptors come from a human donor who was either an allogeneic HSCT recipient or a stem cell or donor lymphocyte infusion donor (not recorded which). It is not recorded whose cells these are; they may come from a transplant donor.

The chain combines TRBV20-1 with TRBJ2-3; 7 positions agree with TRBD2. J was trimmed by 1 base and V by 5 bases; bases with no gene match: 6. CDR3 length equals 14 residues. Germline V CDR1 and CDR2: DFQATT, SNEGSKA (reference sequence). CDR3 protein: CSADPGRGTDTQYF. CDR3 nucleotides: TGCAGTGCTGACCCGGGGAGGGGCACAGATACGCAGTATTTT.

The table lists this clonotype with many counts. The chain recombines TRBV7-6 with TRBJ2-5, with 12 bases fitting TRBD2. The germline V gene encodes CDR1 SGHVS and CDR2 FNYEAQ. The CDR3 totals 18 residues. After removal of 1 base from V and 5 bases from J, the junction contained 11 bases not matched to a gene. The CDR3 here is CASSLVLAGGQEWETQYF. The DNA for the CDR3 is TGTGCCAGCAGCTTAGTCCTAGCGGGGGGGCAGGAGTGGGAGACCCAGTACTTC.

This clonotype was seen many times. The chain uses TRBV12-3 or TRBV12-4 and TRBJ1-6; 9 bases are a match to TRBD1. This CDR3 has 15 residues. The junction had 8 bases not matched to a gene; V was cut back by 5 bases and J by 9 bases. The CDR3: CASSTNRGLGSPLHF. CDR3 sequence (DNA): TGTGCCAGCAGTACAAACAGGGGGCTAGGTTCACCCCTCCACTTT.

This clonotype has only a few counts. This chain links TRBV11-2 with TRBJ2-3; the D is unclear. Germline CDR1 reads SGHAT; CDR2 reads FQNNGV. The CDR3 spans 15 residues. V lost 2 bases to trimming and J lost 1 base, with 10 bases between them. The DNA of the CDR3 is TGTGCCAGCAGCTTATCAAACTCAGGCACAGATACGCAGTATTTT. This encodes CASSLSNSGTDTQYF.

V usage is TRBV6-4 and J usage is TRBJ1-2, with D perhaps TRBD1 (5 bases). Germline loops: CDR1 MRHNA, CDR2 SNTAGT. This CDR3 comprises 13 residues. V gave up 0 bases and J gave up 7 bases, with 9 bases separating them. CDR3 sequence (DNA): TGTGCCAGCAGTGACTCAGGGGCTGGTGGCTACACCTTC. It translates to CASSDSGAGGYTF.

In this sample, this clonotype turned up many times. This rearrangement joins TRBV27 to TRBJ2-4, with 14 bases matching TRBD2. CDR3 size: 16 residues. Trimming cost V 8 bases and J 9 bases; bases outside gene matches: 12. Germline values: CDR1 MNHEY, CDR2 SMNVEV (reference sequence). For the CDR3, the DNA is TGTGCCAGCGCCTTCAGGACTAGCGGGGGGACCGGCATTCAGTACTTC. Translation: CASAFRTSGGTGIQYF.

In its sample, this clonotype was seen many times. The chain employs TRBV5-6 and TRBJ2-7; tentatively, D is TRBD2 (6 bases). This CDR3 is 16 amino acids long. Trimming removed 4 bases from V and 0 bases from J, with 17 bases in between. Germline CDR1 is SGHDT and CDR2 is YYEEEE. The chain's CDR3 is CASSEVGATSSYEQYF. The CDR3 DNA sequence: TGTGCCAGCAGCGAGGTAGGGGCGACTAGCTCCTACGAGCAGTACTTC.

This clonotype showed up just a few times. This rearrangement joins TRBV4-3 to TRBJ1-1, with 11 positions matching TRBD1. Germline CDR1 and CDR2: LGHNA and YSLEER. V lost 1 base and J lost 0; bases outside the gene matches: 1. This CDR3 region has 16 residues. The CDR3 spells CASSQGTGGLNTEAFF. CDR3 sequence (DNA): TGCGCCAGCAGCCAAGGGACAGGGGGCTTGAACACTGAAGCTTTCTTT.

This clonotype was picked up one time. CDR3 residues: CASSRGAGGETQYF. As DNA, the CDR3 is TGTGCCAGCAGCCGCGGGGCAGGCGGGGAGACCCAGTACTTC. The rearrangement uses TRBV7-2 and TRBJ2-5, with D maybe TRBD2 (6 bases). Germline CDR1 reads SGHTA; CDR2 reads FQGNSA. This CDR3 comprises 14 residues. V shed 5 bases and J shed 5 bases, with 15 bases lying between them.

This clonotype has a handful of counts. The chain combines TRBV28 with TRBJ2-6; 9 bases are shared with TRBD2. This CDR3 spans 18 amino acids. Germline-derived CDR1 and CDR2 are MDHEN and SYDVKM. The V segment lost 1 base and the J segment 0 bases; nucleotides outside the gene matches: 4. CDR3 sequence reads: CASSLSTSGASGANVLTF. The CDR3 DNA is TGTGCCAGCAGTTTATCGACTAGCGGAGCCTCTGGGGCCAACGTCCTGACTTTC.

This clonotype was observed at least ten times. The chain is built from TRBV12-3 or TRBV12-4 and TRBJ2-7, with D possibly matching TRBD2 (5 bases). Trimming cost V 1 base and J 4 bases, with 8 bases left between them. This CDR3 has 13 residues. DNA of the CDR3: TGTGCCAGCAGTTTAGATTCGGGGTACGAGCAGTACTTC. It is translated as CASSLDSGYEQYF.

V gene TRBV20-1 combines with J gene TRBJ2-7; D unresolved. This CDR3 is built from 13 residues. From germline, CDR1 is DFQATT and CDR2 SNEGSKA (reference sequence). The ends were cut back, 5 bases at V and 2 bases at J, with 13 bases in the middle. As DNA, the CDR3 is TGCAGTGCTCCTGGCGGTACCCCCTACGAGCAGTACTTC. Translation gives CSAPGGTPYEQYF.

This clonotype was found a few times. V gene TRBV11-2 combines with J gene TRBJ1-5, with TRBD1 matching 8 bases. V lost 1 base and J lost 6; bases outside the gene matches: 8. Germline CDR1 is SGHAT and CDR2 is FQNNGV. The CDR3 loop spans 16 amino acids. CDR3 coding DNA: TGTGCCAGCAGCTTAGGACCAGGGGGCTTGGGTCAGCCCCAGCATTTT. It translates to CASSLGPGGLGQPQHF.

The chain couples TRBV12-3 or TRBV12-4 to TRBJ2-5, with a weak D call TRBD2 (6 bases). V lost 6 bases to trimming and J lost 4 bases, with 18 bases between them. CDR3 size: 15 residues. The CDR3 DNA follows: TGTGCCAGCAGCCCTGGTCGCCAGGGAGGAGAGACCCAGTACTTC. Protein: CASSPGRQGGETQYF.

This clonotype appeared a few times. The chain employs TRBV7-9 and TRBJ1-5; 8 bases fit TRBD1. J lost 2 bases, V lost 4 bases, and 7 bases had no gene match. Per germline, CDR1 SEHNR and CDR2 FQNEAQ (reference sequence). This CDR3 comprises 16 residues. In DNA form, the CDR3 reads TGTGCCAGCAGCTCCGGGCCGGGACAGGGCAATCAGCCCCAGCATTTT. Translation: CASSSGPGQGNQPQHF.

The gene calls are TRBV11-2 and TRBJ1-6, with D uncertain. Germline loops: CDR1 SGHAT, CDR2 FQNNGV. V was shortened by 6 bases and J by 10 bases, with 16 bases between the two germline ends. CDR3 length: 14 amino acids. The CDR3 bases are TGTGCCAGCAGTTTTAGTGTTTCGCAATCACCCCTCCACTTT. Translation gives CASSFSVSQSPLHF.

The CDR3 spells CASSYLRQYGNQPQHF. The DNA of the CDR3 is TGTGCCAGCAGTTACCTTCGGCAATACGGCAATCAGCCCCAGCATTTT. The rearrangement uses TRBV6-5 and TRBJ1-5; D gene ambiguous. Germline V gene sequence: CDR1 MNHEY, CDR2 SVGAGI. V gave up 2 bases and J gave up 2 bases, with 13 bases separating them. The CDR3 contains 16 residues.

This clonotype was counted ten times or more. CDR3 in DNA: TGCGCCAGCTCCCCGGGGCGTCGCCCTTACGAGCAGTACTTC. Its translation is CASSPGRRPYEQYF. The chain carries TRBV10-2 and TRBJ2-7; D may correspond to TRBD1 or TRBD2 (5 bases each). V dropped 8 bases and J dropped 4 bases, with 18 bases sitting between them. Germline CDR1 WSHSY, CDR2 SAAADI. The CDR3 is made up of 14 amino acids.

The sample holds many counts of this clonotype. The chain joins TRBV6-5 to TRBJ1-6; D might be TRBD1 (5 bases). The CDR3 loop spans 12 amino acids. Deletions cut 6 bases from V and 10 bases from J, with 10 bases between. Germline V gene sequence: CDR1 MNHEY, CDR2 SVGAGI. In DNA form, the CDR3 reads TGTGCCAGCAGAGAGGGGATGTCACCCCTCCACTTT. It encodes CASREGMSPLHF.

There are a few counts of this clonotype. The gene calls are TRBV7-9 and TRBJ2-7; D perhaps matches TRBD2 (7 bases). Trimming removed 5 bases at V and 4 bases at J, with 15 bases between. CDR3 length equals 14 residues. The V gene's germline CDR1 is SEHNR and CDR2 FQNEAQ (reference sequence). This CDR3 is CASSPLGGGYEQYF. The CDR3, as DNA: TGTGCCAGCAGCCCGTTGGGAGGGGGTTACGAGCAGTACTTC.

This clonotype was recorded a few times. The genes are TRBV24-1 and TRBJ2-5; D call uncertain. CDR3 length: 13 amino acids. Trimming stripped 5 bases from V and 5 bases from J, with 11 bases between. Germline V lookup: CDR1 KGHDR, CDR2 SFDVKD. The CDR3, as DNA: TGTGCCACCAGTGGAGGTAGGGCTGAGACCCAGTACTTC. Its translation: CATSGGRAETQYF.

The sample holds many counts of this clonotype. The chain couples TRBV12-3 or TRBV12-4 to TRBJ1-5, with a weak D call TRBD1 (5 bases). Deletions cut 7 bases from V and 4 bases from J, with 17 bases between. This CDR3 is 15 amino acids long. The chain's CDR3 is CASNQDSPNNQPQHF. DNA for the CDR3: TGTGCCAGCAACCAAGACAGCCCTAATAATCAGCCCCAGCATTTT.

V and J are TRBV18 and TRBJ1-2, with 7 bases fitting TRBD1. In germline, CDR1 is KGHSH, CDR2 LQKENI. J gave up 7 bases and V 5 bases, and 4 bases lay outside the gene matches. The CDR3 sequence is 12 residues long. CDR3 sequence: CASSSGGFGYTF. CDR3 DNA sequence: TGTGCCAGCTCATCAGGGGGGTTTGGCTACACCTTC.

This clonotype was seen a handful of times. This CDR3 is CAAGAGGPDTQYF. For the CDR3, the DNA is TGTGCCGCCGGGGCAGGGGGACCAGATACGCAGTATTTT. This rearrangement joins TRBV19 to TRBJ2-3, with TRBD1 matching over 7 bases. With V trimmed by 11 bases and J by 4 bases, 9 bases remained unmatched. Per the germline V gene, CDR1 is LNHDA and CDR2 is SQIVND (reference sequence). There are 13 residues in the CDR3.

This clonotype was picked up many times. V is TRBV27 and J is TRBJ2-1; TRBD2 aligns across 11 bases. The length of the CDR3 is 15 residues. Germline CDR1 and CDR2: MNHEY and SMNVEV (reference sequence). V shed 5 bases, J shed 9 bases, and the junction held 9 bases outside the gene matches. CDR3 region: CASSLTSGSLGEQFF. CDR3 coding DNA: TGTGCCAGCAGTCTAACTAGCGGGAGCCTGGGTGAGCAGTTCTTC.

This clonotype was recorded once. The chain recombines TRBV5-5 with TRBJ2-2; 8 bases line up with TRBD2. The ends lost 0 bases at V and 8 bases at J; junction bases unmatched: 6. CDR1 SGHKS and CDR2 YYEKEE come from the germline V gene (reference sequence). The CDR3 loop spans 15 amino acids. The chain's CDR3 is CASSLVRGGSGELFF. In DNA form, the CDR3 reads TGTGCCAGCAGCTTGGTACGGGGGGGTTCAGGGGAGCTGTTTTTT.

Many counts were recorded for this clonotype. The CDR3 sequence: CASSSTGTSGSYEQYF. CDR3 in DNA: TGTGCCAGCAGTTCTACCGGGACTAGCGGATCCTACGAGCAGTACTTC. The chain carries TRBV28 and TRBJ2-7, with TRBD2 matching over 11 bases. After removal of 4 bases from V and 1 base from J, the junction contained 6 bases not matched to a gene. The CDR3 sequence is 16 residues long. Germline V gives CDR1 MDHEN, CDR2 SYDVKM.

The chain carries TRBV3-1 and TRBJ2-7; 10 nucleotides match TRBD2. V lost 1 base, J lost 3 bases, and 6 bases stayed unmatched. The germline gives CDR1 LGHDT, CDR2 YNNKEL (reference sequence). The CDR3 runs to 16 residues. CDR3 DNA sequence: TGTGCCAGCAGCCAAGTCCCCATAGCGGGGGGCTACGAGCAGTACTTC. Amino acids: CASSQVPIAGGYEQYF.

The chain combines TRBV11-2 with TRBJ2-7, with TRBD2 as a possible D gene (5 bases). CDR1 is SGHAT and CDR2 is FQNNGV in the germline V gene. Trimming removed 5 bases at V and 11 bases at J, with 13 bases between. The CDR3 runs to 11 residues. The CDR3 sequence is CASSTVVGEYF. The CDR3 DNA reads as TGTGCCAGCAGCACTGTGGTCGGGGAGTACTTC.

V and J are TRBV7-6 and TRBJ2-3; TRBD2 matches at 8 bases. The J segment lost 2 bases and the V segment lost 5 bases, leaving 12 bases of the junction unmatched. CDR1 SGHVS and CDR2 FNYEAQ come from the germline V gene. The CDR3 spans 17 residues. CDR3 nucleotide sequence: TGTGCCAGCAGCCGCCTTCTGGGCGGGGGGAACACAGATACGCAGTATTTT. Protein sequence: CASSRLLGGGNTDTQYF.

This clonotype was recorded at least ten times. The gene calls are TRBV12-3 or TRBV12-4 and TRBJ1-5; D is unresolved. Trimming pared 3 bases from V and 4 bases from J, leaving 7 bases between. The CDR3 spans 13 residues. The CDR3: CASSFSGNQPQHF. CDR3 sequence (DNA): TGTGCCAGCAGTTTCTCGGGTAATCAGCCCCAGCATTTT.